The 27 T cell receptor beta chains reported below all come from one sample, sequenced in a study of T cell responses to AZD1222 COVID-19 vaccine. Assay used: immunoSEQ multiplex PCR; TCRdb lists only in-frame clones, some missing. The table lists over 70,000 clones, roughly 80% of them singletons, with about 26% in the top ten. This specimen consisted of peripheral blood, obtained 28 days after the second dose of the MenACWY control vaccine. All receptors derive from an adult who received the MenACWY meningococcal vaccine as a control.

V and J are TRBV6-5 and TRBJ1-2; D might be TRBD1 (5 bases). Trimming removed 7 bases from V and 7 bases from J, with 16 bases in between. CDR1 is MNHEY, CDR2 SVGAGI, per germline. The CDR3 is 13 residues long. The CDR3 bases are TGTGCCAGCACCATTAAGTGGGGGTTTGGCTACACCTTC. It translates to CASTIKWGFGYTF.

The gene calls are TRBV13 and TRBJ1-3; D is uncertain. Trimming left V 10 bases short and J 0 bases short, with 13 bases between. The CDR3 has 14 residues. Germline assignment: CDR1 PRHDT and CDR2 FYEKMQ (reference sequence). Here the CDR3 DNA reads TGTGCCACCAGAGAGGTGGGCTCTGGAAACACCATATATTTT. As protein: CATREVGSGNTIYF.

This clone occurred once. This chain joins TRBV4-1 and TRBJ2-5; D unresolved. The CDR3 covers 15 residues. V lost 4 bases and J lost 1, with 13 bases in between. CDR1 and CDR2 (germline): MGHRA, YSYEKL. CDR3: CASSPLDRRQETQYF. The CDR3 bases are TGCGCCAGCAGCCCCTTAGACCGCCGCCAAGAGACCCAGTACTTC.

For this clone: Other nucleotide sequences in the sample specify the same CDR3. The CDR3 region has the DNA TGTGCCAGTAGTACCTCAAAGAATCAGCCCCAGCATTTT. This codes for CASSTSKNQPQHF. The V call is TRBV19, the J call TRBJ1-5, with D unclear. V shed 4 bases and J shed 4 bases, with 8 bases lying between them. This CDR3 is 13 amino acids long. Germline V CDR1 and CDR2: LNHDA, SQIVND (reference sequence).

CDR3 nucleotides: TGCGCCAGCAGCCAAGATCCGTTAGGGGGGAACACTGAAGCTTTCTTT. Translating it yields CASSQDPLGGNTEAFF. The chain carries TRBV4-3 and TRBJ1-1; perhaps TRBD1 as D (6 bases). Deletions cut 0 bases from V and 1 base from J, with 12 bases between. The V gene's germline CDR1 is LGHNA and CDR2 YSLEER. CDR3 length equals 16 residues.

The CDR3: CASSMWGQPQHF. As DNA, the CDR3 is TGTGCCAGTAGTATGTGGGGACAGCCCCAGCATTTT. This rearrangement joins TRBV19 to TRBJ1-5, with no clear D. Germline V gene sequence: CDR1 LNHDA, CDR2 SQIVND (reference sequence). This CDR3 is 12 amino acids long. The V and J ends lost 3 bases and 7 bases respectively, with 7 bases between them. Drawing the rest from reference TRBV19 and TRBJ1-5, the complete variable domain is DGGITQSPKYLFRKEGQNVTLSCEQNLNHDAMYWYRQDPGQGLRLIYYSQIVNDFQKGDIAEGYSVSREKKESFPLTVTSAQKNPTAFYLCASSMWGQPQHFGDGTRLSIL.

The chain recombines TRBV5-1 with TRBJ2-7, with D perhaps being TRBD1 or TRBD2 (7 bases each). From germline, CDR1 is SGHRS and CDR2 YFSETQ. V was clipped by 3 bases and J by 8 bases, with 24 bases between them. The CDR3 consists of 16 residues. CDR3 amino acids: CASSSGGGDSLQQQYF. The CDR3 DNA follows: TGCGCCAGCAGCTCGGGGGGTGGGGACAGCCTCCAGCAGCAGTACTTC.

V and J are TRBV29-1 and TRBJ2-1, with 8 bases lining up with TRBD1. The germline V gene encodes CDR1 SQVTM and CDR2 ANQGSEA. V dropped 4 bases and J dropped 6; count of bases not matched to a gene: 5. The CDR3 loop spans 13 amino acids. The DNA of the CDR3 is TGCAGCGTTGGGGGGACAGGCAGCAATGAGCAGTTCTTC. This gives the protein CSVGGTGSNEQFF.

This rearrangement joins TRBV28 to TRBJ1-4, with a possible D match to TRBD1 (6 bases). The V end was cut by 9 bases, the J end by 6 bases, with 17 bases between. The germline gives CDR1 MDHEN, CDR2 SYDVKM. The CDR3 length is 14 residues. For the CDR3, the DNA is TGTGCCAGTTCAGGGGCCCAAGGAGATGAAAAACTGTTTTTT. Translation: CASSGAQGDEKLFF.

The chain joins TRBV6-1 to TRBJ2-5, with a possible D match to TRBD2 (6 bases). Germline V gene lookup returns CDR1 MNHNS and CDR2 SASEGT. The CDR3 consists of 15 residues. The V and J ends lost 2 bases and 2 bases respectively, with 12 bases between them. CDR3 in DNA: TGTGCCAGCAGTGAATGGAGGGCAGCACAAGAGACCCAGTACTTC. Its translation is CASSEWRAAQETQYF.

The chain combines TRBV2 with TRBJ2-1, with a tentative D call TRBD1 (6 bases). CDR1 and CDR2 (germline): SNHLY, FYNNEI. This CDR3 has 15 residues. V was pared by 5 bases and J by 4 bases, with 15 bases between. The CDR3 spells CASSISRQVYNEQFF. The CDR3 DNA is TGTGCCAGCAGTATAAGTCGACAGGTTTACAATGAGCAGTTCTTC.

This chain connects TRBV4-3 to TRBJ1-1, with 7 bases aligning to TRBD1. J was trimmed by 4 bases and V by 1 base; bases with no gene match: 9. Germline loops: CDR1 LGHNA, CDR2 YSLEER. The CDR3 totals 16 residues. CDR3 DNA: TGCGCCAGCAGCCAAGTAGGAGGGAGGGGGCCCACTGAAGCTTTCTTT. It encodes CASSQVGGRGPTEAFF.

The chain recombines TRBV2 with TRBJ2-7; 7 bases map to TRBD1. The V gene's germline CDR1 is SNHLY and CDR2 FYNNEI. The V gene end was trimmed by 4 bases and the J gene end by 6 bases; junction bases not matched to a gene: 6. CDR3 length: 13 amino acids. CDR3 in amino acids: CASSGDRASEQYF. CDR3 coding DNA: TGTGCCAGCAGTGGGGACAGAGCGTCCGAGCAGTACTTC.

This clone was found a few times. V usage is TRBV6-2 or TRBV6-3 and J usage is TRBJ1-6; tentatively, D is TRBD1 (6 bases). This CDR3 comprises 13 residues. Trimming shortened V by 6 bases and J by 8 bases, and 11 bases separated the two germline ends. Per the germline V gene, CDR1 is MNHEY and CDR2 is SVGEGT. Here the CDR3 DNA reads TGTGCCAGCAGCCTCAGGACAGATTCACCCCTCCACTTT. Translating gives CASSLRTDSPLHF.

The genes are TRBV7-8 and TRBJ1-2; D may be TRBD1 (5 bases). Germline CDR1 and CDR2: SGHVS and FQNEAQ. CDR3 length: 15 amino acids. V lost 3 bases, J lost 4 bases, and 15 bases lay in between. The CDR3 protein is CASSFLQGAFYGYTF. The CDR3 bases are TGTGCCAGCAGCTTCCTTCAGGGAGCCTTCTATGGCTACACCTTC. The full variable domain, its missing parts supplied by reference TRBV7-8 and TRBJ1-2, is GAGVSQSPRYKVAKRGQDVALRCDPISGHVSLFWYQQALGQGPEFLTYFQNEAQLDKSGLPSDRFFAERPEGSVSTLKIQRTQQEDSAVYLCASSFLQGAFYGYTFGSGTRLTVV.

This clone was recorded once. V is TRBV12-3 or TRBV12-4 and J is TRBJ2-7; weak D call: TRBD1 (6 bases). The CDR3 loop spans 13 amino acids. V lost 4 bases to trimming and J lost 7 bases, with 14 bases between them. This CDR3 reads CASSWTVESEQYF. In nucleotides, the CDR3 is TGTGCCAGCAGTTGGACAGTGGAGTCGGAGCAGTACTTC.

The rearrangement uses TRBV9 and TRBJ1-5, with 7 bases lining up with TRBD1. V was pared by 2 bases and J by 2 bases, with 1 base of the junction left unmatched. Germline CDR1 and CDR2: SGDLS and YYNGEE. CDR3 length: 14 amino acids. This chain's CDR3 is CASSVGTGNQPQHF. The CDR3 DNA sequence: TGTGCCAGCAGCGTCGGGACAGGCAATCAGCCCCAGCATTTT.

This clone was seen only a few times. V gene TRBV6-5 combines with J gene TRBJ1-2, with a tentative D call TRBD1 (5 bases). Germline assignment: CDR1 MNHEY and CDR2 SVGAGI. V gave up 5 bases and J gave up 2 bases, with 9 bases separating them. The CDR3 runs to 13 residues. The DNA for the CDR3 is TGTGCCAGCAGTCCAGGGCGAAACTATGGCTACACCTTC. It specifies CASSPGRNYGYTF.

The V call is TRBV29-1, the J call TRBJ1-1; D is perhaps TRBD1 (6 bases). CDR3 size: 13 residues. The V end was cut by 7 bases, the J end by 1 base, with 13 bases between. Germline V CDR1 and CDR2: SQVTM, ANQGSEA. The CDR3 DNA follows: TGCAGCGCCCGAGAGGGGGGGAACACTGAAGCTTTCTTT. Encoded protein: CSAREGGNTEAFF.

In DNA, the CDR3 is TGTGCCAGCAGTGTCACCTGGCGGGGGATTTACAATGAGCAGTTCTTC. This translates into CASSVTWRGIYNEQFF. This chain uses TRBV2 with TRBJ2-1; 7 positions match TRBD2. The CDR3 runs 16 residues. Germline CDR1 SNHLY, CDR2 FYNNEI. After removal of 4 bases from V and 4 bases from J, the junction contained 10 bases not matched to a gene.

This clone was counted many times. CDR3 sequence: CRIVRELVHEQYF. The CDR3 region has the DNA TGTAGAATCGTACGGGAGCTAGTACACGAGCAGTACTTC. The chain has TRBV19 and TRBJ2-7; D perhaps matches TRBD2 (6 bases). The length of the CDR3 is 13 residues. Germline values: CDR1 LNHDA, CDR2 SQIVND (reference sequence).

The chain carries TRBV19 and TRBJ1-5; D gene ambiguous. The CDR3 has 15 residues. Trimming left V 6 bases short and J 2 bases short, with 14 bases between. CDR1 and CDR2 from the germline V gene are LNHDA and SQIVND (reference sequence). The CDR3 coding sequence is TGTGCCAGTAGAATGGAAGGGTACGGCAATCAGCCCCAGCATTTT. It specifies CASRMEGYGNQPQHF.

The chain couples TRBV6-5 to TRBJ1-6, with D possibly being TRBD1 (6 bases). CDR1 and CDR2 from the germline V gene are MNHEY and SVGAGI. Trimming stripped 10 bases from V and 7 bases from J, with 14 bases between. There are 13 residues in the CDR3. The CDR3 DNA follows: TGTGCCACCCGGGACACGCACAATTCACCCCTCCACTTT. Translation: CATRDTHNSPLHF.

The V call is TRBV13, the J call TRBJ1-1; D uncertain. There are 13 residues in the CDR3. V lost 2 bases, J lost 1 base, and 5 bases lay in between. From germline, CDR1 is PRHDT and CDR2 FYEKMQ (reference sequence). The CDR3 DNA reads as TGTGCCAGCAGCTTAAGCAAGAACACTGAAGCTTTCTTT. Translation gives CASSLSKNTEAFF.

The V call is TRBV30, the J call TRBJ1-3; D not resolved. V was shortened by 5 bases and J by 2 bases, with 4 bases between the two germline ends. This CDR3 has 11 amino acids. The germline V gene has CDR1 GTSNPN and CDR2 SVGIG (reference sequence). Here the CDR3 DNA reads TGTGCCTGGGCCCCTGGAAACACCATATATTTT. Encoded protein: CAWAPGNTIYF.

V and J are TRBV28 and TRBJ1-5, with D hard to call. V was cut by 2 bases and J by 9 bases, with 11 bases left in between. The CDR3 runs to 13 residues. Germline V gene lookup returns CDR1 MDHEN and CDR2 SYDVKM. For the CDR3, the DNA is TGTGCCAGCAGTTTACAAGGAAGTCGGCCCCAGCATTTT. Its translation: CASSLQGSRPQHF.

This clone was detected a few times. The CDR3, as DNA: TGTGCCAGCAGCCCGACAAGGGAAGCTAACTATGGCTACACCTTC. Its protein is CASSPTREANYGYTF. V usage is TRBV7-9 and J usage is TRBJ1-2; no definite D call. Per the germline V gene, CDR1 is SEHNR and CDR2 is FQNEAQ (reference sequence). CDR3 length: 15 residues. V was clipped by 5 bases and J by 0 bases, with 13 bases between them. The full variable domain, with the rest looked up from reference TRBV7-9 and TRBJ1-2, is DTGVSQNPRHKITKRGQNVTFRCDPISEHNRLYWYRQTLGQGPEFLTYFQNEAQLEKSRLLSDRFSAERPKGSFSTLEIQRTEQGDSAMYLCASSPTREANYGYTFGSGTRLTVV.